This T cell receptor (beta chain) was captured by sequencing in a study of blood T cells in healthy people across ages. Findings of the study overall: A strong correlation between TCR beta diversity and naive T cell percentage was seen.

V was trimmed by 1 base and J by 10 bases, leaving 11 bases between them. The germline V gene encodes CDR1 SGHAT and CDR2 FQDESV (reference sequence). The CDR3 has 13 residues. The second PCR ran about 6 to 12 cycles with a sample-barcoded 5' primer and J-beta primers. The authors tagged each cDNA molecule using a template-switch adaptor with 12 random nucleotides. TCRdb processed the 5' RACE reads anew with MiXCR; each CDR3 protein has one entry. The sample has 1.5 million to 2 million distinct CDR3 sequences, under 30% seen once. This clonotype showed up many times. Its specificity is not known. This clonotype originated in a woman under 40 in good health. Sequenced: blood. The chain employs TRBV11-1 and TRBJ2-1; possibly TRBD2 for D (5 bases). In DNA form, the CDR3 reads TGTGCCAGCAGCTTAGAACGACGGGAAGAGCAGTTCTTC. Translating it yields CASSLERREEQFF.